The clone carrying this TCR beta chain showed up just a few times. Its antigen is as yet unknown. The CDR3 spans 15 residues. Deletions cut 0 bases from V and 0 bases from J, with 9 bases between. CDR1 and CDR2 from the germline V gene are MGHRA and YSYEKL. TCRdb redid the calling of the reads with MiXCR, one entry per CDR3 protein. This sample carries about 920,000 distinct CDR3 sequences, roughly 31% of them seen once, and the ten largest clones take 10% to 15%. This sample was taken from a study of T cell repertoires in cytomegalovirus infection. Study at large: The authors relied on CMV epitopes, both recently identified HLA-C-restricted and well-studied HLA-B-restricted. It was the public TCR beta signatures that indicated both CMV infection and matching HLA type. Findings and caveats of the study: Predominance within the ex vivo response was attributable to HLA-C-restricted CMV-specific TCR beta clonotypes. CMV carriers having the relevant HLA were flagged by cumulative public TCR beta family frequency.

The origin of this receptor is a human donor in good health (CMV status not recorded). Some clones in this sample may be carry-over from other donors' samples. The specimen was cultured CD8+ T cells from PBMCs, collected from culture after CMV antigen stimulation. The chain is built from TRBV4-1 and TRBJ2-7; no firm D call. The CDR3 coding sequence is TGCGCCAGCAGCCAAGATACCGCTCGCTCCTACGAGCAGTACTTC. Amino acid sequence: CASSQDTARSYEQYF.